This T cell receptor (beta chain) was identified during a study of radiotherapy plus CTLA-4 blockade in lung cancer. Study-wide points: The best predictor of response was reported to be early blood T cell clone dynamics, with interferon-beta.

From germline, CDR1 is LNHDA and CDR2 SQIVND (reference sequence). The CDR3 has 14 residues. V was shortened by 6 bases and J by 2 bases, with 11 bases between the two germline ends. Clones were sequenced by immunoSEQ multiplex PCR, and TCRdb holds only the in-frame ones, with some missing. This sample has about 51,000 clones, with about four fifths found just once. On this clone itself: The antigen remains undetermined.

The sequence came from a human donor with non-small cell lung cancer who had a complete response to radiotherapy plus ipilimumab. The chain uses TRBV19 and TRBJ1-5, with D possibly being TRBD1 (6 bases). Here the sequenced sample was peripheral blood, taken from a patient treated with radiotherapy plus ipilimumab. The CDR3 sequence is CASSQGIGNQPQHF. As DNA, the CDR3 is TGTGCCAGTAGCCAGGGGATAGGCAATCAGCCCCAGCATTTT.